The sequence of this TCR beta chain was determined in a study of T cell responses to AZD1222 COVID-19 vaccine. Produced via immunoSEQ multiplex PCR; TCRdb's table is partial and in-frame only. The sample consists of 95,000 to 110,000 clones, less than 95% of them appearing once. CDR1 is SNHLY and CDR2 is FYNNEI in the germline V gene. The CDR3 runs 16 residues. The J segment lost 6 bases and the V segment lost 5 bases, leaving 9 bases of the junction unmatched. The chain has TRBV2 and TRBJ2-3, with 12 bases lining up with TRBD2. This sequence was found in an adult in good health. The sequencing here drew on peripheral blood, taken on day 0 of AZD1222 vaccination. The CDR3 loop reads CASSWTSGVRADTQYF. The CDR3 DNA reads as TGTGCCAGCAGTTGGACTAGCGGGGTAAGGGCGGATACGCAGTATTTT.